The T cell receptor (beta chain) described here comes from a study of blood T cell repertoires in COVID-19. Study background: The United States, Italy and Spain were the sources of the acute and convalescent COVID-19 samples. T cells, B-cell-depleted T cells, or PBMCs supplied cDNA or gDNA.

Original data processing: Cell counts per sample came from amplifying reference gene primers. Profiled with immunoSEQ multiplex PCR; TCRdb holds only in-frame clones, not every one. V, J and clone size are taken as reported in that table, and D and trimming were inferred from the DNA itself. The table has about 180,000 clones, around four fifths seen once. The length of the CDR3 is 15 residues. J was trimmed by 5 bases and V by 5 bases; bases with no gene match: 9. Germline V gene sequence: CDR1 SGHTA, CDR2 FQGNSA. The sample was peripheral blood. V and J are TRBV7-2 and TRBJ2-1, with TRBD1 matching over 7 bases. The receptor was derived from a man aged 70 or older with active or convalescent COVID-19. The CDR3 loop is CASSPYPGGHNEQFF. The CDR3 DNA reads as TGTGCCAGCAGCCCCTACCCAGGGGGACACAATGAGCAGTTCTTC. Supplemented by reference TRBV7-2 and TRBJ2-1, the full variable domain reads GAGVSQSPSNKVTEKGKDVELRCDPISGHTALYWYRQSLGQGLEFLIYFQGNSAPDKSGLPSDRFSAERTGGSVSTLTIQRTQQEDSAVYLCASSPYPGGHNEQFFGPGTRLTVL.